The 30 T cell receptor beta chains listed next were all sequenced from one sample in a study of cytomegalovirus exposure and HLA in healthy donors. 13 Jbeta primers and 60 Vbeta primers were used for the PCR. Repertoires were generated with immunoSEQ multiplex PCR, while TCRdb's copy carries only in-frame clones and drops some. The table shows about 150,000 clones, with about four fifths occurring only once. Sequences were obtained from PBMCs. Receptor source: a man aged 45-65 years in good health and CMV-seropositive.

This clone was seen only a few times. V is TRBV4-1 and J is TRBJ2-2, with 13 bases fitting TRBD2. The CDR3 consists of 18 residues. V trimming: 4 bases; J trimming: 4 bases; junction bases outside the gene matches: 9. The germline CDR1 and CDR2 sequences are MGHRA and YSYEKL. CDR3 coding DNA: TGCGCCAGCAGCCGAGGACTAGCGGGAGAAACGGTCACCGGGGAGCTGTTTTTT. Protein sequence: CASSRGLAGETVTGELFF.

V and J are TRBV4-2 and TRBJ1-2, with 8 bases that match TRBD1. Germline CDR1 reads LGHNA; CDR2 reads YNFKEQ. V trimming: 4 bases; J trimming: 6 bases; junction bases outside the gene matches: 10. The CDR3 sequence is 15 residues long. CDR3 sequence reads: CASSRDRGRGNGYTF. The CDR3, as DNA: TGTGCCAGCAGCCGAGACAGGGGCCGTGGGAATGGCTACACCTTC.

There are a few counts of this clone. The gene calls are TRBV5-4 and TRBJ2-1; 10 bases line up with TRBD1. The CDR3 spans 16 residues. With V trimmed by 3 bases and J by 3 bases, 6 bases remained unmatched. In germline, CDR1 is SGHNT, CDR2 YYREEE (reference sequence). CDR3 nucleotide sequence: TGTGCCAGCAGCTCCTCGACAGGGGGCCTCTACAATGAGCAGTTCTTC. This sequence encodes CASSSSTGGLYNEQFF.

CDR3 in amino acids: CASSTDRVGPQHF. The CDR3 nucleotides read TGTGCCAGCAGCACAGACAGGGTAGGGCCCCAGCATTTT. The chain employs TRBV7-8 and TRBJ1-5; the match to TRBD1 covers 7 bases. The CDR3 runs to 13 residues. The V segment lost 5 bases and the J segment 9 bases; nucleotides outside the gene matches: 7. CDR1 SGHVS and CDR2 FQNEAQ come from the germline V gene.

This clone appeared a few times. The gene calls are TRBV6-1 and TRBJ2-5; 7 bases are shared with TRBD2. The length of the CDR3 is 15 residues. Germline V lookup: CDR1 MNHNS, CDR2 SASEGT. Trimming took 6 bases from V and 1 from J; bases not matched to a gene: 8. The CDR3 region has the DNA TGTGCCAGCAGGGAGGGGAGGGGCTCCCAAGAGACCCAGTACTTC. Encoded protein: CASREGRGSQETQYF.

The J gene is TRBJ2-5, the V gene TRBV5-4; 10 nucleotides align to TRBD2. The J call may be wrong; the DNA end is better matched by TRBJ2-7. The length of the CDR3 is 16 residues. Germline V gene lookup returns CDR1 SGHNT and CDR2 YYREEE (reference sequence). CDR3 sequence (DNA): TGTGCCAGCAGCTTGGCGTCTAGCGGGAGTGGATACGAGCAGTACTTC. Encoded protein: CASSLASSGSGYEQYF.

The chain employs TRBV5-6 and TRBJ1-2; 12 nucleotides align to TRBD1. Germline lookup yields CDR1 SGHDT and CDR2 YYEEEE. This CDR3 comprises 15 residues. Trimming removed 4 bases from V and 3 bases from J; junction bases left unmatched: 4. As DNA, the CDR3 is TGTGCCAGCAGCGGTGGGACAGGGGGCCACTATGGCTACACCTTC. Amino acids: CASSGGTGGHYGYTF.

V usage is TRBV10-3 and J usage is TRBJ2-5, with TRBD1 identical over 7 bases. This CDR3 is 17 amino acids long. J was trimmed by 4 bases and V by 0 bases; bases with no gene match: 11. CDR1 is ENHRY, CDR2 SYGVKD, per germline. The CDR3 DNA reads TGTGCCATCAGTGAGTCAGGGCGGACAGGTTCGGGAGAGACCCAGTACTTC. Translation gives CAISESGRTGSGETQYF.

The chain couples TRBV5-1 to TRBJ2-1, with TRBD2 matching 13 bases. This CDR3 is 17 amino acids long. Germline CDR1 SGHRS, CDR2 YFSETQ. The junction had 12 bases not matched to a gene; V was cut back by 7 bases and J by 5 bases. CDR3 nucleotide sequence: TGCGCCAGCCAGCCTCCCCTAGGGACTAGCGGGAACAATGAGCAGTTCTTC. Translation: CASQPPLGTSGNNEQFF.

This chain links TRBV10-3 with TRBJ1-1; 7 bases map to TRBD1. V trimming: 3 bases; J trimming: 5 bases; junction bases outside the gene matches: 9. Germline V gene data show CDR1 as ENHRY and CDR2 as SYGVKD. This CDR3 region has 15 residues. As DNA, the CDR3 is TGTGCCATCAGTGATTACGGGAGGGGGCGGACTGAAGCTTTCTTT. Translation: CAISDYGRGRTEAFF.

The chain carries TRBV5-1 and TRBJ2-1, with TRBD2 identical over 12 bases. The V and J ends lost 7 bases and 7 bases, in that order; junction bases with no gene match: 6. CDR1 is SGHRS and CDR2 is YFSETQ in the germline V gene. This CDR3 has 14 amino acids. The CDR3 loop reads CASAGLAGRNEQFF. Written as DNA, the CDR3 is TGCGCCAGCGCGGGACTAGCGGGCAGAAATGAGCAGTTCTTC.

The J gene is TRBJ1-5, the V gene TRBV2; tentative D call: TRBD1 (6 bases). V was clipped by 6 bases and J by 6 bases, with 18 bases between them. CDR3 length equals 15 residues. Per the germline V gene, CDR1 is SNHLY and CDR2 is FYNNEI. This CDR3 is CASSERNRASQPQHF. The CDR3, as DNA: TGTGCCAGCAGCGAGAGAAACAGGGCTTCTCAGCCCCAGCATTTT.

CDR3 protein: CASSGTEAFF. The CDR3 DNA reads TGTGCCAGCAGCGGCACTGAAGCTTTCTTT. The chain couples TRBV6-5 to TRBJ1-1, with D unresolved. Trimming stripped 6 bases from V and 4 bases from J, with 3 bases between. The CDR3 spans 10 residues. The germline gives CDR1 MNHEY, CDR2 SVGAGI.

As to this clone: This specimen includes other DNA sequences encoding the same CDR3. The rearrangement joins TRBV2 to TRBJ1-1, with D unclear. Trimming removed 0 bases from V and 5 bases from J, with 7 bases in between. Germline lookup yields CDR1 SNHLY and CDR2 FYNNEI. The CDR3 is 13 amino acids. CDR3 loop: CASSEARGTEAFF. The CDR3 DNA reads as TGTGCCAGCAGTGAAGCTCGGGGTACTGAAGCTTTCTTT.

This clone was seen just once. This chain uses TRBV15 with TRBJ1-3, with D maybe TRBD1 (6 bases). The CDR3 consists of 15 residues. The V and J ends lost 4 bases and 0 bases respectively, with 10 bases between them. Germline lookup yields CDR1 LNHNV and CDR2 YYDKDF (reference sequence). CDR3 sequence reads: CATSKDRGSGNTIYF. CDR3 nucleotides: TGTGCCACCAGCAAGGACAGAGGCTCTGGAAACACCATATATTTT. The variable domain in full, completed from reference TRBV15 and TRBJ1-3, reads DAMVIQNPRYQVTQFGKPVTLSCSQTLNHNVMYWYQQKSSQAPKLLFHYYDKDFNNEADTPDNFQSRRPNTSFCFLDIRSPGLGDTAMYLCATSKDRGSGNTIYFGEGSWLTVV.

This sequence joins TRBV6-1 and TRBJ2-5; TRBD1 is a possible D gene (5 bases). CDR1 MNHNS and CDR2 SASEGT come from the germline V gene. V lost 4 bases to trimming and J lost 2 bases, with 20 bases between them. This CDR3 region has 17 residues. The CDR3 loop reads CASSGRPLVREQETQYF. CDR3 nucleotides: TGTGCCAGCAGTGGGCGACCACTGGTCAGGGAACAAGAGACCCAGTACTTC.

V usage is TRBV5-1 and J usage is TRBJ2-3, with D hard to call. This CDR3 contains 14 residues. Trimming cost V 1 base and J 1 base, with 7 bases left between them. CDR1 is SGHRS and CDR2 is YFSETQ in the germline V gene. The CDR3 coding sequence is TGCGCCAGCAGCTTGTACTCCCGCACAGATACGCAGTATTTT. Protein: CASSLYSRTDTQYF.

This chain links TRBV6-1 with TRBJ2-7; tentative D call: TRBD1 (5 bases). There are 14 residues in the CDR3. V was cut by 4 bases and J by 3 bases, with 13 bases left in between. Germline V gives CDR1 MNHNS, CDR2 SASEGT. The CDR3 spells CASSGAGPYYEQYF. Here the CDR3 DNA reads TGTGCCAGCAGTGGGGCAGGGCCATACTACGAGCAGTACTTC.

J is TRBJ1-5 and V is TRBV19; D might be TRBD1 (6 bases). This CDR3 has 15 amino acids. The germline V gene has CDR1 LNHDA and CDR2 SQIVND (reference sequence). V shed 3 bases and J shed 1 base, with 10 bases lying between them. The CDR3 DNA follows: TGTGCCAGTAGTATTAAGGGACAAAGCAATCAGCCCCAGCATTTT. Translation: CASSIKGQSNQPQHF. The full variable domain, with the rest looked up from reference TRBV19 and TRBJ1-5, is DGGITQSPKYLFRKEGQNVTLSCEQNLNHDAMYWYRQDPGQGLRLIYYSQIVNDFQKGDIAEGYSVSREKKESFPLTVTSAQKNPTAFYLCASSIKGQSNQPQHFGDGTRLSIL.

The CDR3 spells CAWSPSGETQYF. Here the CDR3 DNA reads TGTGCCTGGAGTCCCAGTGGAGAGACCCAGTACTTC. The rearrangement links TRBV30 to TRBJ2-5, with no clear D. V was trimmed by 2 bases and J by 4 bases, leaving 8 bases between them. CDR1 and CDR2 (germline): GTSNPN, SVGIG (reference sequence). The CDR3 loop spans 12 amino acids.

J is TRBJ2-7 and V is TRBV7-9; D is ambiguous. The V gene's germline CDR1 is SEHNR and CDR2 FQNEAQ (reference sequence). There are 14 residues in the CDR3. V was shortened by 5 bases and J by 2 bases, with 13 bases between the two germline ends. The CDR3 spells CASSTSATTYEQYF. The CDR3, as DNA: TGTGCCAGCAGCACATCCGCGACAACCTACGAGCAGTACTTC.

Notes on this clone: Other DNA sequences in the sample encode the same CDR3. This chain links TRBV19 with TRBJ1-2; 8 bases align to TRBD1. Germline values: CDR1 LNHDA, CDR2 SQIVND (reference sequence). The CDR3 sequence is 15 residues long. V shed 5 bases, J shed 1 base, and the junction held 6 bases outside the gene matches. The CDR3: CASSESDRGNYGYTF. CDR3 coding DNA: TGTGCCAGTAGTGAAAGTGACAGGGGTAACTATGGCTACACCTTC.

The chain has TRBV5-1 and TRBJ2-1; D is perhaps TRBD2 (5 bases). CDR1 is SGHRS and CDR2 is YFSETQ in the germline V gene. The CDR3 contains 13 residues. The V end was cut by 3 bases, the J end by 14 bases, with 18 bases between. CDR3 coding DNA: TGCGCCAGCAGCTGGCCGGACTCTTCCTGGGAGTTCTTC. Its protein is CASSWPDSSWEFF. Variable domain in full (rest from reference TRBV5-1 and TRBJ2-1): KAGVTQTPRYLIKTRGQQVTLSCSPISGHRSVSWYQQTPGQGLQFLFEYFSETQRNKGNFPGRFSGRQFSNSRSEMNVSTLELGDSALYLCASSWPDSSWEFFGPGTRLTVL.

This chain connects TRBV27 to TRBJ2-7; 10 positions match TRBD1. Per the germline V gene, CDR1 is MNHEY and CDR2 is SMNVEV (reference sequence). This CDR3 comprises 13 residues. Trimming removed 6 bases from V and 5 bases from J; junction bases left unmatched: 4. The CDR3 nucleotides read TGTGCCAGCAGATGGGACAGGGGCCACGAGCAGTACTTC. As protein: CASRWDRGHEQYF.

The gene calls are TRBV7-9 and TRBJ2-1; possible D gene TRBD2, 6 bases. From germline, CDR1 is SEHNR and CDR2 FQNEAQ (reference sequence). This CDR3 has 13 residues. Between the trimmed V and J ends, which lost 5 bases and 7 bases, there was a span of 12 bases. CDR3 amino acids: CASSNYRGNEQFF. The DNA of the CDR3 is TGTGCCAGCAGCAATTACCGGGGGAATGAGCAGTTCTTC. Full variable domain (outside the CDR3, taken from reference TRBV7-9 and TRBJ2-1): DTGVSQNPRHKITKRGQNVTFRCDPISEHNRLYWYRQTLGQGPEFLTYFQNEAQLEKSRLLSDRFSAERPKGSFSTLEIQRTEQGDSAMYLCASSNYRGNEQFFGPGTRLTVL.

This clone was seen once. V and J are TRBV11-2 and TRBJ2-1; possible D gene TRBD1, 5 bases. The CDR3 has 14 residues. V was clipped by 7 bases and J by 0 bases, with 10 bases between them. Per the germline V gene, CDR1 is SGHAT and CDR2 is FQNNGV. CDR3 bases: TGTGCCAGCACAGGGCTCCTCTCCTACAATGAGCAGTTCTTC. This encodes CASTGLLSYNEQFF.

DNA for the CDR3: TGTGCCAGCAGCTTAAACAGGGGGTTGGGCACTGAAGCTTTCTTT. It specifies CASSLNRGLGTEAFF. The V and J genes are TRBV27 and TRBJ1-1, with TRBD1 identical over 8 bases. Germline assignment: CDR1 MNHEY and CDR2 SMNVEV (reference sequence). The V and J ends lost 6 bases and 4 bases, in that order; junction bases with no gene match: 10. This CDR3 has 15 residues.

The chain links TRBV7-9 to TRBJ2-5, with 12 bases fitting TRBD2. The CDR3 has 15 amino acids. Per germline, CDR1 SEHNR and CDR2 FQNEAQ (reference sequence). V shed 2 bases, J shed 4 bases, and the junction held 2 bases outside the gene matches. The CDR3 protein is CASSLLAGGLETQYF. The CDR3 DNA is TGTGCCAGCAGCTTACTAGCGGGAGGGTTAGAGACCCAGTACTTC.

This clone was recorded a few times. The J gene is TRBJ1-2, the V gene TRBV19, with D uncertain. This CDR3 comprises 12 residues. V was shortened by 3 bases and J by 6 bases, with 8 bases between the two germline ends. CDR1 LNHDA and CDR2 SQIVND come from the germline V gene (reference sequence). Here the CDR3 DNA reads TGTGCCAGTAGTATGAGGACTCATGGCTACACCTTC. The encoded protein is CASSMRTHGYTF.

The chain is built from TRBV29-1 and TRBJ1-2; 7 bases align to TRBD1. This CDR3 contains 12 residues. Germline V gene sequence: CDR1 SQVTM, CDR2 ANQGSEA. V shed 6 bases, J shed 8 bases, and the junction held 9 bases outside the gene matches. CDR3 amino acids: CSVATGVGGYTF. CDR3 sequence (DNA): TGCAGCGTGGCCACAGGGGTAGGGGGCTACACCTTC.